A selection of T cell receptor beta chains follows, all from one sample in a study of blood T cell repertoires in COVID-19. The table came from immunoSEQ multiplex PCR; TCRdb's copy has only in-frame clones and leaves some out. The table lists around 140,000 clones, approximately 85% of them singletons, with over 1.5% in the top ten. Sequencing used peripheral blood. Receptors originate from a man aged 65 to 85 with acute or convalescent COVID-19. CDR3s include the opening cysteine and the closing phenylalanine or tryptophan.

V	J	length	CDR3
TRBV28	TRBJ1-5	12	CASSFLNQPQHF
TRBV28	TRBJ1-6	12	CATTGSHSPLHF
TRBV7-9	TRBJ2-3	15	CASSLGVGGTDTQYF
TRBV7-2	TRBJ2-7	15	CASSFTRTGAYEQYF
TRBV29-1	TRBJ1-1	16	CSVSTGKWDGNTEAFF
TRBV27	TRBJ2-7	15	CASSRTPGTGYEQYF
TRBV4-2	TRBJ1-2	16	CASSQAGGQGRNGYTF
TRBV19	TRBJ2-1	17	CASSIGEPGLAGSEQFF
TRBV5-1	TRBJ2-5	15	CASSLMGRIQETQYF
TRBV7-9	TRBJ2-7	15	CASSWGTGGSYEQYF
TRBV30	TRBJ2-5	13	CAWSGLAEETQYF
TRBV11-3	TRBJ1-1	14	CASSLDPGNTEAFF
TRBV5-1	TRBJ1-1	16	CASSYTTQGPDTEAFF
TRBV14	TRBJ2-7	11	CASSHSYEQYF
TRBV5-1	TRBJ2-5	13	CASSTTEQETQYF
TRBV19	TRBJ1-1	13	CASSGASNTEAFF
TRBV6-1	TRBJ2-5	16	CASSAATGQGWETQYF
TRBV7-9	TRBJ1-1	14	CASSPGQGATEAFF
TRBV20-1	TRBJ2-7	10	CSGRNPEQYF
TRBV7-2	TRBJ1-6	14	CASSRETNNSPLHF
TRBV2	TRBJ1-5	15	CASRRQGASNQPQHF
TRBV7-9	TRBJ1-3	13	CASSPSSGNTIYF
TRBV5-8	TRBJ2-3	17	CASSPAGLAGGTDTQYF
TRBV6-5	TRBJ2-1	14	CASSKLAGDNEQFF
TRBV6-5	TRBJ2-1	14	CASMRTGKWNEQFF
TRBV29-1	TRBJ2-7	11	CSVGPGDEQYF
TRBV14	TRBJ2-1	15	CASSHRGRALNEQFF
TRBV5-6	TRBJ1-1	13	CASSLFMNTEAFF